One sample yielded the 5 T cell receptor beta chains listed below, sequenced in a study of T cells in Graves' hyperthyroidism and ophthalmopathy. Amplified TCR beta CDR3 regions came from RNA transcripts. With the HTBI primer set, the TCR CDR3 went through a first round of RT-PCR. MiXCR was run by TCRdb on the multiplex PCR reads, yielding one entry per CDR3 protein. The sample includes roughly 400,000 distinct CDR3 sequences, about 14% seen only once; the top ten take around 30%. Sequenced material: blood. The origin of the receptors is a man aged 45-65 years with Graves' ophthalmopathy.

This clonotype appeared once. This CDR3 fails to terminate in the conserved phenylalanine or tryptophan, so it likely reflects a read error. This sequence joins TRBV14 and TRBJ2-5; D uncertain. The CDR3 is 15 amino acids. Deletions cut 0 bases from V and 5 bases from J, with 13 bases between. Germline V gene data show CDR1 as SGHDN and CDR2 as FVKESK. The DNA for the CDR3 is TGTGCCAGCAGCCAAGATCTTGTTAGCCCGGAGACCCAGTACCTC. It is translated as CASSQDLVSPETQYL.

There are many counts of this clonotype. The rearrangement joins TRBV7-2 to TRBJ2-7; D unclear. The germline CDR1 and CDR2 sequences are SGHTA and FQGNSA. Between the trimmed V and J ends, which lost 5 bases and 3 bases, there was a span of 5 bases. This CDR3 is 11 amino acids long. CDR3 in DNA: TGTGCCAGCAGCCTGCACTACGAGCAGTACTTC. Amino acid sequence: CASSLHYEQYF. The full variable domain, its missing parts supplied by reference TRBV7-2 and TRBJ2-7, is GAGVSQSPSNKVTEKGKDVELRCDPISGHTALYWYRQSLGQGLEFLIYFQGNSAPDKSGLPSDRFSAERTGGSVSTLTIQRTQQEDSAVYLCASSLHYEQYFGPGTRLTVT.

This clonotype was recorded a few times. The chain combines TRBV6-5 with TRBJ2-3; D may be TRBD1 or TRBD2 (6 bases each). V lost 0 bases and J 6 bases, leaving 16 bases between the germline ends. The CDR3 totals 16 residues. Germline V gives CDR1 MNHEY, CDR2 SVGAGI. CDR3 region: CASSYSKGDSRDTQYF. The CDR3 DNA is TGTGCCAGCAGTTACTCCAAGGGGGACTCAAGGGATACGCAGTATTTT.

This clonotype was counted at least ten times. The chain couples TRBV27 to TRBJ2-7; D gene uncertain. The CDR3 extends over 14 amino acids. Germline V gene data show CDR1 as MNHEY and CDR2 as SMNVEV (reference sequence). The ends were cut back, 4 bases at V and 2 bases at J, with 12 bases in the middle. CDR3 DNA: TGTGCCAGCAGTTCGCGACCCGCCACCTACGAGCAGTACTTC. Residues: CASSSRPATYEQYF.

This clonotype was detected many times. The chain has TRBV30 and TRBJ2-7, with TRBD1 as a possible D gene (6 bases). The CDR3 is 14 amino acids. V was clipped by 2 bases and J by 0 bases, with 11 bases between them. Germline V lookup: CDR1 GTSNPN, CDR2 SVGIG (reference sequence). The DNA of the CDR3 is TGTGCCTGGAGTCCCGACAGGAACTCCTACGAGCAGTACTTC. Translation gives CAWSPDRNSYEQYF.